The 4 T cell receptor beta chains given below trace back to one sample, sequenced in a study of patients and donors after allogeneic stem cell transplantation. MiXCR was run by TCRdb on the RT-PCR reads, yielding one entry per CDR3 protein. This repertoire shows 390,000 or so distinct CDR3 sequences, 16% found once; its top ten account for 7.2%. The material sequenced was blood, either unsorted or a sorted T cell fraction (not recorded which). The receptors shown here come from a human donor who was either an allogeneic HSCT recipient or a stem cell or donor lymphocyte infusion donor (not recorded which). It is not recorded whose cells these are; they may come from a transplant donor.

This chain links TRBV4-3 with TRBJ2-3; TRBD2 aligns across 8 bases. CDR1 and CDR2 from the germline V gene are LGHNA and YSLEER. After removal of 4 bases from V and 6 bases from J, the junction contained 9 bases not matched to a gene. The CDR3 spans 15 residues. CDR3 DNA sequence: TGCGCCAGCAGCCTTGGGACTAGGAGAATGGATACGCAGTATTTT. The encoded protein is CASSLGTRRMDTQYF.

This sequence joins TRBV25-1 and TRBJ1-1; TRBD1 matches 11 bases. Germline-derived CDR1 and CDR2 are MGHDK and SYGVNS. The trim removed 2 bases at V and 2 bases at J, leaving 7 bases unmatched. The CDR3 totals 17 residues. The CDR3 coding sequence is TGTGCCAGCAGTGAAGCATTGGGACAGGGGGGAAACACTGAAGCTTTCTTT. It translates to CASSEALGQGGNTEAFF.

V usage is TRBV6-1 and J usage is TRBJ2-7, with TRBD2 matching over 11 bases. Trimming at V came to 6 bases and at J to 2 bases, leaving 9 bases not matched to a gene. The CDR3 loop spans 16 amino acids. CDR1 and CDR2 from the germline V gene are MNHNS and SASEGT. In DNA form, the CDR3 reads TGTGCCAGCAGCCGCGGACTAGCGGGCCGAGCCTACGAGCAGTACTTC. It yields the protein CASSRGLAGRAYEQYF.

This clonotype was recorded many times. The chain is built from TRBV7-9 and TRBJ2-1, with TRBD2 matching over 7 bases. The CDR3 has 15 amino acids. The V gene end was trimmed by 6 bases and the J gene end by 2 bases; junction bases not matched to a gene: 7. Germline CDR1 reads SEHNR; CDR2 reads FQNEAQ (reference sequence). The CDR3 coding sequence is TGTGCCAGCAGGGGGGGGAGGACCGCCTACAATGAGCAGTTCTTC. Its protein is CASRGGRTAYNEQFF.